This passage covers 3 T cell receptor beta chains from one sample sequenced in a study of Graves' ophthalmopathy and Graves' hyperthyroidism. Amplified material comprised TCR beta CDR3 regions derived from RNA transcripts. After a first-round RT-PCR with HTBI primers, a second-round multiplex PCR was run. Each CDR3 protein is one row after TCRdb ran MiXCR on the multiplex PCR reads. The repertoire holds roughly 400,000 distinct CDR3 sequences, roughly 17% seen once, with 2.4% in the top ten. Sequenced material: peripheral blood. These TCRs come from an adult woman with stable Graves' hyperthyroidism.

This clonotype was seen at least ten times. J is TRBJ2-7 and V is TRBV20-1; either TRBD1 or TRBD2 may fit D (5 bases each). The ends were cut back, 3 bases at V and 0 bases at J, with 15 bases in the middle. The CDR3 is 15 residues long. Germline CDR1 and CDR2: DFQATT and SNEGSKA (reference sequence). The DNA for the CDR3 is TGCAGTGCTAGGGGACCGGGCTCCAGCTCCTACGAGCAGTACTTC. Amino acid sequence: CSARGPGSSSYEQYF.

This clonotype was seen only a few times. A much bigger clone sits one base away, suggesting this may be a read error. The V call is TRBV6-5, the J call TRBJ2-6; D is ambiguous. The germline gives CDR1 MNHEY, CDR2 SVGAGI. The CDR3 is 13 amino acids. In DNA form, the CDR3 reads TGTGCCAACAGTTACGGTGGGGCCAACGTCCTGACTTTC. Translating gives CANSYGGANVLTF.

This clonotype was found many times. V and J are TRBV7-6 and TRBJ2-7; TRBD1 or TRBD2 may be the D gene (5 bases each). The CDR3 is made up of 15 amino acids. Trimming took 4 bases from V and 2 from J, leaving 15 bases between them. Germline CDR1 and CDR2: SGHVS and FNYEAQ. CDR3 amino acids: CASSSPRDGTYEQYF. The CDR3 region has the DNA TGTGCCAGCAGCTCACCCCGGGACGGTACCTACGAGCAGTACTTC.